This T cell receptor beta chain was observed in a study of identical twins. Template switching added a universal primer site; cDNA carried unique molecular identifiers. One entry per CDR3 protein, called by TCRdb with MiXCR from the 5' RACE reads. The repertoire holds 200,000 to 250,000 distinct CDR3 sequences, with 6.5% to 8% as singletons. This clonotype appeared a few times. Its antigen is still unknown. Healthy Caucasians, and only they, were the donors. General study findings and limits: Invariant MAIT and iNKT cells are populations that could partly confound zero-insertion analyses.

Separately, the same data were catalogued under a study of T cells expressing NK-cell markers. That work states: Source material for TCR beta repertoires consisted of sorted CD3+CD56+NKG2C+, CD3+CD56+NKG2C- and CD3+CD56-NKG2C+ T cells.

Sequenced material: CD8+ T cells sorted from blood. The clonotype originates from a young woman in good health.

This CDR3 is CASGELFSPLHF. The DNA of the CDR3 is TGTGCCAGCGGGGAGTTGTTTTCACCCCTCCACTTT. V and J are TRBV27 and TRBJ1-6; D remains unclear. The germline V gene encodes CDR1 MNHEY and CDR2 SMNVEV (reference sequence). The germline V and J ends were trimmed by 8 bases and 9 bases, with 11 bases remaining between them. The CDR3 runs to 12 residues.